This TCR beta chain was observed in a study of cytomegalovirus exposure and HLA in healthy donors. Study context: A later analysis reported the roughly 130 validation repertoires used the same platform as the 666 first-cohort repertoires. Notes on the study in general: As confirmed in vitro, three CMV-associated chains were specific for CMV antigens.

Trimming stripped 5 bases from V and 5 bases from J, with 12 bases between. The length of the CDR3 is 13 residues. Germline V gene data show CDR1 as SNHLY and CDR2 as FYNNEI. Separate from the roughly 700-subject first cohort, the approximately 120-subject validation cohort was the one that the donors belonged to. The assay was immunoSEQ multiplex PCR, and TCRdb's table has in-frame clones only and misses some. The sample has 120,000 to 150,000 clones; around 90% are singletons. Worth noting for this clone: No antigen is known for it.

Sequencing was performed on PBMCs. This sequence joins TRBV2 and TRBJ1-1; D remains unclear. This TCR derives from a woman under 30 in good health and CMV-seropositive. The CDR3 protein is CASSPGRSTEAFF. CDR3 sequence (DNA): TGTGCCAGCAGTCCCGGGAGGTCAACTGAAGCTTTCTTT.